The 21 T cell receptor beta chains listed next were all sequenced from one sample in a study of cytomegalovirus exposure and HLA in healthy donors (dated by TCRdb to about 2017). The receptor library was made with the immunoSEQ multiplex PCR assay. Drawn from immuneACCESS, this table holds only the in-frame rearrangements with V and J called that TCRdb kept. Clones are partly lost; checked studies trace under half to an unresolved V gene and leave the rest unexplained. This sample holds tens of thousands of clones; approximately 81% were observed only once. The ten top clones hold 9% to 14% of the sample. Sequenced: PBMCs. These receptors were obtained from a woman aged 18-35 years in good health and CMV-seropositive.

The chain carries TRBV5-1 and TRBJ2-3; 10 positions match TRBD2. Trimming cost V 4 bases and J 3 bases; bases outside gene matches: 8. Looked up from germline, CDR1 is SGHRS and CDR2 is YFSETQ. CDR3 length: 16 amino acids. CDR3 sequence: CASSPRTSGKTDTQYF. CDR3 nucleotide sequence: TGCGCCAGCAGCCCTCGGACTAGCGGAAAGACAGATACGCAGTATTTT.

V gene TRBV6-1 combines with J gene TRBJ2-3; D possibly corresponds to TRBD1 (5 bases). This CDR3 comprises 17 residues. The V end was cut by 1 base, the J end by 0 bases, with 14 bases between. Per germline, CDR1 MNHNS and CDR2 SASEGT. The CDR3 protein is CASSEVWEGASTDTQYF. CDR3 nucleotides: TGTGCCAGCAGTGAAGTATGGGAAGGGGCAAGCACAGATACGCAGTATTTT.

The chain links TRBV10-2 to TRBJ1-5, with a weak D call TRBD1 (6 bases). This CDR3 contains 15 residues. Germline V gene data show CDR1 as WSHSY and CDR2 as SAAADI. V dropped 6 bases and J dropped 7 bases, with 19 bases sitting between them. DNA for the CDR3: TGCGCCAGCAGAGGGCCGGGGGGCGCGGGACAGCCCCAGCATTTT. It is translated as CASRGPGGAGQPQHF.

Written as DNA, the CDR3 is TGTGCCAGCACCACAAGGTACGGGAATGAAAAACTGTTTTTT. Translation: CASTTRYGNEKLFF. The gene calls are TRBV25-1 and TRBJ1-4; D not certain. V was pared by 7 bases and J by 5 bases, with 14 bases between. Germline-derived CDR1 and CDR2 are MGHDK and SYGVNS. The CDR3 runs to 14 residues.

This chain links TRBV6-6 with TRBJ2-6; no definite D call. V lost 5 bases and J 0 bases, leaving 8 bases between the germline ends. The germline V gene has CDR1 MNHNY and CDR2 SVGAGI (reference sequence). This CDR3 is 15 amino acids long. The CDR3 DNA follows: TGTGCCAGCAGTCCCATCATCTCTGGGGCCAACGTCCTGACTTTC. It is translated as CASSPIISGANVLTF.

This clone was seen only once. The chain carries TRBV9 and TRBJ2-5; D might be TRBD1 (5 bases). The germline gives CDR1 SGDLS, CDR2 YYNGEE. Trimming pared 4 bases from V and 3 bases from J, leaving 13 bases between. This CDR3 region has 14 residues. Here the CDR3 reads CASSLNGAEETQYF. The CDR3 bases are TGTGCCAGCAGCCTAAATGGGGCAGAAGAGACCCAGTACTTC. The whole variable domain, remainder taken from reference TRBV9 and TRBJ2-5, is DSGVTQTPKHLITATGQRVTLRCSPRSGDLSVYWYQQSLDQGLQFLIQYYNGEERAKGNILERFSAQQFPDLHSELNLSSLELGDSALYFCASSLNGAEETQYFGPGTRLLVL.

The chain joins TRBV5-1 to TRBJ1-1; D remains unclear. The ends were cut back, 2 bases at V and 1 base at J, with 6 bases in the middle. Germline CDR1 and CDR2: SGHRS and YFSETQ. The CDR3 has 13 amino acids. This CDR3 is CASSFNKNTEAFF. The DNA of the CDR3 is TGCGCCAGCAGCTTTAACAAGAACACTGAAGCTTTCTTT.

The CDR3 is CASSYSGELTEAFF. CDR3 sequence (DNA): TGTGCCAGCAGTTACTCCGGGGAATTGACTGAAGCTTTCTTT. The J gene is TRBJ1-1, the V gene TRBV6-5, with D hard to call. Germline V gene lookup returns CDR1 MNHEY and CDR2 SVGAGI. The germline V and J ends were trimmed by 0 bases and 5 bases, with 10 bases remaining between them. The CDR3 runs 14 residues.

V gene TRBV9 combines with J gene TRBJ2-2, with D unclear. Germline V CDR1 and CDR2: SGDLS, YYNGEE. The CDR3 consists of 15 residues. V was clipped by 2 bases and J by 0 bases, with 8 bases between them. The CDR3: CASSVLQANTGELFF. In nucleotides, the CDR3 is TGTGCCAGCAGCGTTCTTCAGGCGAACACCGGGGAGCTGTTTTTT.

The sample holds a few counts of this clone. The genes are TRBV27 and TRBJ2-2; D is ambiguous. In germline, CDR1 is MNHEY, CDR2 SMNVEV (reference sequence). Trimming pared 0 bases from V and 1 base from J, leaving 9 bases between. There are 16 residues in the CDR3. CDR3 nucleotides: TGTGCCAGCAGTTTATCTCCGGTCTTGAACACCGGGGAGCTGTTTTTT. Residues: CASSLSPVLNTGELFF.

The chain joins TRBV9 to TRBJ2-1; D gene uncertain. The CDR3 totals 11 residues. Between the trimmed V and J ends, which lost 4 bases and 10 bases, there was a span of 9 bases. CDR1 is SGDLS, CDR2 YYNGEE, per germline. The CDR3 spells CASSTHREQFF. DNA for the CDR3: TGTGCCAGCAGCACTCACAGAGAGCAGTTCTTC.

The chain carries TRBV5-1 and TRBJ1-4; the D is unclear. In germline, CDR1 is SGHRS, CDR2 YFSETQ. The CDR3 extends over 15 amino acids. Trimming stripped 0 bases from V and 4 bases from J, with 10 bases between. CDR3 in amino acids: CASSLGGNSNEKLFF. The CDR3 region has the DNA TGCGCCAGCAGCTTGGGAGGGAATAGTAATGAAAAACTGTTTTTT.

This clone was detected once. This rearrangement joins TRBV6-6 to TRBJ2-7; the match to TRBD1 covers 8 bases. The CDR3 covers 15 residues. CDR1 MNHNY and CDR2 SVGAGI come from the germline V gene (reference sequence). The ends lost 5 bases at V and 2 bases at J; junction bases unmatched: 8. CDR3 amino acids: CASSPPGTGTYEQYF. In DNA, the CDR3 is TGTGCCAGCAGTCCCCCCGGGACAGGAACCTACGAGCAGTACTTC.

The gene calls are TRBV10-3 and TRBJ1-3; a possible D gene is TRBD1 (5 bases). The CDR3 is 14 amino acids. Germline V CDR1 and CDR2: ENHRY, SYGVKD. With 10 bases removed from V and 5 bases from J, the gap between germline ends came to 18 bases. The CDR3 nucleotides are TGTGCCACCCTAGGTGGCGGGGCCCGAAACACCATATATTTT. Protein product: CATLGGGARNTIYF.

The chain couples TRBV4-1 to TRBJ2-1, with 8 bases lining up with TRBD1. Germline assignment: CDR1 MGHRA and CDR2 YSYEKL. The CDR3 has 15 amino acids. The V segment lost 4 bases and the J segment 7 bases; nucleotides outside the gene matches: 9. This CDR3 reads CASSPQGRGRNEQFF. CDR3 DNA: TGCGCCAGCAGCCCCCAGGGCAGGGGGCGAAATGAGCAGTTCTTC.

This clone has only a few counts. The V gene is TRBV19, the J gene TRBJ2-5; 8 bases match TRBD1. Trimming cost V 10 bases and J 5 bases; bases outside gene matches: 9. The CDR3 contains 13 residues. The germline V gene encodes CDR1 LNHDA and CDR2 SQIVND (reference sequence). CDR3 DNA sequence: TGTGCCACCGGCAGGGGGCTTAGGGAGACCCAGTACTTC. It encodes CATGRGLRETQYF.

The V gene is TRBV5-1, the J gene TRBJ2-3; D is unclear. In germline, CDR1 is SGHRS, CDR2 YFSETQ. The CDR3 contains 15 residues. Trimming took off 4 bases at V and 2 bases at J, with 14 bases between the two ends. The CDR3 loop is CASSPPSSTTDTQYF. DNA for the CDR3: TGCGCCAGCAGCCCTCCCTCGAGTACCACAGATACGCAGTATTTT.

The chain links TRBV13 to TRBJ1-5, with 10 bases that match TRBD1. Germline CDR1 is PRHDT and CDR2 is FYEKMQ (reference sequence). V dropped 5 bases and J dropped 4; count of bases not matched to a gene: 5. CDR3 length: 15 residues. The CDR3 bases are TGTGCCAGCAGCCTCGGACAGGGGGGAAATCAGCCCCAGCATTTT. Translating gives CASSLGQGGNQPQHF.

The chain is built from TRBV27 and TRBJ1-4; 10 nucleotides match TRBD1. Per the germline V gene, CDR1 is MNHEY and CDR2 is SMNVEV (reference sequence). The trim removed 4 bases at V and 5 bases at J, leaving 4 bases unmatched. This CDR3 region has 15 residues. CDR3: CASSSGQGGNEKLFF. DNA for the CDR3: TGTGCCAGCAGTTCCGGACAGGGGGGGAATGAAAAACTGTTTTTT.

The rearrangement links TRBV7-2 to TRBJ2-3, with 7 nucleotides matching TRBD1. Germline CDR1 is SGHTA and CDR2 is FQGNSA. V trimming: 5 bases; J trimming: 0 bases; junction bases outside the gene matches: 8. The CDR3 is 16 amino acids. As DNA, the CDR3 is TGTGCCAGCAGCCCCCGAGGGGGCCGTAGCACAGATACGCAGTATTTT. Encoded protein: CASSPRGGRSTDTQYF. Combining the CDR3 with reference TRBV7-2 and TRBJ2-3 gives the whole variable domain GAGVSQSPSNKVTEKGKDVELRCDPISGHTALYWYRQSLGQGLEFLIYFQGNSAPDKSGLPSDRFSAERTGGSVSTLTIQRTQQEDSAVYLCASSPRGGRSTDTQYFGPGTRLTVL.

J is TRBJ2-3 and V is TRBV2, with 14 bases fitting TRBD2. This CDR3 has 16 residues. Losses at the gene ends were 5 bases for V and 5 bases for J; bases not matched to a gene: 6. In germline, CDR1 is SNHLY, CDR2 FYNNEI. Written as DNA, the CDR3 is TGTGCCAGCAGTCCGGGGACTAGCGGGGGTGGAGATACGCAGTATTTT. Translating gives CASSPGTSGGGDTQYF. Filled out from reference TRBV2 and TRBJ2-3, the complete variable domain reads EPEVTQTPSHQVTQMGQEVILRCVPISNHLYFYWYRQILGQKVEFLVSFYNNEISEKSEIFDDQFSVERPDGSNFTLKIRSTKLEDSAMYFCASSPGTSGGGDTQYFGPGTRLTVL.